The rows below give T cell receptor beta chains drawn from one sample of a study of CD8+ T cells in alopecia areata. The data were produced by immunoSEQ multiplex PCR, yet TCRdb's version contains in-frame clones alone and is incomplete. There are approximately 65,000 clones in the sample; about 43% occur only once, and around 20% lies in the top ten. The material was CD8+ T cells sorted from blood, obtained at approximately week 36, from a patient treated with tofacitinib. These receptors were obtained from a human donor with alopecia areata. The CDR3 runs from the conserved cysteine through the conserved F or W. D genes are given only for firm matches. Rows may omit the clone size; those that give it use once, few, many or a size class.

V gene	clone size	J gene	D gene	CDR3 protein	CDR3 DNA
TRBV19	few	TRBJ1-1	.	CASNEGRNTEAFF	TGTGCCAGTAACGAAGGACGGAACACTGAAGCTTTCTTT
TRBV29-1	.	TRBJ2-1	.	CSVEGVRINNEQFF	TGCAGCGTTGAAGGGGTACGCATTAACAATGAGCAGTTCTTC
TRBV6-6	few	TRBJ2-3	TRBD2	CASSYKREGTDTQYF	TGTGCCAGCAGTTACAAGCGGGAGGGCACAGATACGCAGTATTTT
TRBV5-1	few	TRBJ2-1	.	CASSWADLSFF	TGCGCCAGCAGCTGGGCGGACCTTTCGTTCTTC
TRBV29-1	few	TRBJ2-7	.	CSVESAGGGQGYEQYF	TGCAGCGTCGAAAGTGCTGGAGGGGGCCAAGGATACGAGCAGTACTTC
TRBV27	.	TRBJ2-7	.	CASLLGTQQYF	TGTGCCAGCTTACTCGGTACGCAGCAGTACTTC
TRBV30	.	TRBJ2-7	.	CAWKGPPYLEQYF	TGTGCCTGGAAGGGTCCACCCTATCTCGAGCAGTACTTC
TRBV7-2	.	TRBJ2-7	.	CASSPSHEQYF	TGTGCCAGCAGCCCTAGCCACGAGCAGTACTTC
TRBV11-2	.	TRBJ2-6	.	CASSLYSAGANVLTF	TGTGCCAGCAGCTTATATTCAGCTGGGGCCAACGTCCTGACTTTC
TRBV9	few	TRBJ2-1	TRBD2	CASSDGTSGSSYNEQFF	TGTGCCAGCAGCGACGGGACTAGCGGGAGCTCCTACAATGAGCAGTTCTTC
TRBV30	.	TRBJ2-1	.	CASSPLGPEQFF	TGTGCCAGCAGCCCCCTAGGGCCTGAGCAGTTCTTC
TRBV29-1	.	TRBJ1-1	TRBD1	CSVDQGALGAFF	TGCAGCGTTGATCAGGGGGCGCTTGGGGCTTTCTTT